This TCR beta chain is drawn from a study of blood T cells in healthy people across ages. Study-level results: Age advanced and TCR beta diversity per million T cells fell, roughly linearly.

With each sample, at least 6 micrograms of total RNA were extracted. A sample-barcoded 5' primer and a J-beta primer mix were used in a second PCR of roughly 7 to 11 cycles. TCRdb recomputed calls from the 5' RACE reads with MiXCR, one row per CDR3 protein. The sample contains hundreds of thousands of distinct CDR3 sequences, approximately 60% of which appear only once. The junction had 8 bases not matched to a gene; V was cut back by 6 bases and J by 3 bases. Germline values: CDR1 SNHLY, CDR2 FYNNEI. CDR3 length: 16 residues. A few counts support this clonotype. Its target is unknown. The sample taken for sequencing was blood. The chain carries TRBV2 and TRBJ2-3; 11 bases line up with TRBD2. The clonotype originates from a man in his forties in good health. CDR3 in DNA: TGTGCCAGCAGACCTACTAGCGGGAGAGGGACAGATACGCAGTATTTT. This translates into CASRPTSGRGTDTQYF.